The 8 T cell receptor beta chains listed next were all sequenced from one sample in a study of PD-L1 blockade in urothelial cancer. This table comes from immunoSEQ multiplex PCR, and its TCRdb copy is limited to in-frame clones, with some not included. The sample yields some 30,000 clones, around 86% seen once. Sequences were derived from PBMCs, sampled around atezolizumab (anti-PD-L1) treatment. The receptors originated from a man in his forties or fifties with urothelial cancer.

This sequence joins TRBV5-1 and TRBJ2-5, with TRBD1 identical over 10 bases. The CDR3 is 15 amino acids. Germline V gene data show CDR1 as SGHRS and CDR2 as YFSETQ. V dropped 4 bases and J dropped 4; count of bases not matched to a gene: 7. The CDR3 coding sequence is TGCGCCAGCAGCGCCGGGACAGGGGTGACAGAGACCCAGTACTTC. Encoded protein: CASSAGTGVTETQYF.

The chain couples TRBV30 to TRBJ1-3, with D possibly being TRBD1 (6 bases). V shed 0 bases and J shed 3 bases, with 12 bases lying between them. The germline gives CDR1 GTSNPN, CDR2 SVGIG (reference sequence). This CDR3 has 15 amino acids. The CDR3 coding sequence is TGTGCCTGGAGTGTCATGGACAGTAGTGGAAACACCATATATTTT. This codes for CAWSVMDSSGNTIYF.

The V gene is TRBV5-4, the J gene TRBJ2-7, with 8 positions matching TRBD1. This CDR3 is 16 amino acids long. After removal of 4 bases from V and 1 base from J, the junction contained 10 bases not matched to a gene. The germline V gene has CDR1 SGHNT and CDR2 YYREEE (reference sequence). CDR3: CASSGGTGYPSYEQYF. The CDR3 coding sequence is TGTGCCAGCAGCGGGGGGACAGGCTACCCATCCTACGAGCAGTACTTC.

The chain links TRBV7-9 to TRBJ1-3; no clear D. The CDR3 covers 14 residues. Germline CDR1 SEHNR, CDR2 FQNEAQ (reference sequence). Trimming took 3 bases from V and 2 from J, leaving 8 bases between them. The CDR3 DNA reads TGTGCCAGCAGCTTCCTTAGCCCTGGAAACACCATATATTTT. Amino acids: CASSFLSPGNTIYF. The entire variable domain, with the rest obtained from reference TRBV7-9 and TRBJ1-3, is as follows: DTGVSQNPRHKITKRGQNVTFRCDPISEHNRLYWYRQTLGQGPEFLTYFQNEAQLEKSRLLSDRFSAERPKGSFSTLEIQRTEQGDSAMYLCASSFLSPGNTIYFGEGSWLTVV.

The chain recombines TRBV28 with TRBJ1-1; D is uncertain. Trimming stripped 7 bases from V and 1 base from J, with 10 bases between. The germline CDR1 and CDR2 sequences are MDHEN and SYDVKM. The CDR3 is 13 amino acids. The CDR3 bases are TGTGCCAGCAACCGACGGGAGAACACTGAAGCTTTCTTT. Protein sequence: CASNRRENTEAFF.

The rearrangement links TRBV21-1 to TRBJ2-1; the table's TRBD1 call for D was not verified on the DNA. TRBV21-1 is described as a pseudogene. The CDR3 runs 19 residues. CDR3 in DNA: TGTGCCAGCAGCAAAGTGGGGGACAGGGCTCCATTCATCTACAATGAGCAGTTCTTC. Its translation is CASSKVGDRAPFIYNEQFF.

V usage is TRBV11-2 and J usage is TRBJ2-7, with D perhaps matching TRBD1 (6 bases). Germline CDR1 reads SGHAT; CDR2 reads FQNNGV. V lost 6 bases to trimming and J lost 2 bases, with 17 bases between them. The CDR3 sequence is 15 residues long. CDR3 nucleotides: TGTGCCAGCAGTACCATGGGGGCGAGACCCTACGAGCAGTACTTC. Its protein is CASSTMGARPYEQYF.

This chain links TRBV10-1 with TRBJ1-1; D is unresolved. Germline V gene sequence: CDR1 WNHNN, CDR2 SYGVQD (reference sequence). This CDR3 is 13 amino acids long. The V end was cut by 3 bases, the J end by 5 bases, with 10 bases between. DNA for the CDR3: TGCGCCAGCAGTGAAATCGGGGAAACTGAAGCTTTCTTT. The encoded protein is CASSEIGETEAFF.